Only a few counts were recorded for the clone carrying this T cell receptor gamma chain. Its antigen is as yet unknown. RNA was extracted from the cells and then reverse transcribed. The CDR3 regions were amplified by multiplex PCR from V-gene primers to a constant-region primer. TCRdb reanalysed the multiplex PCR reads via CATT. In the table there are about 11,000 gamma-chain clones, roughly 45% of which are singletons. The sample comes from a study of Vδ1+ human thymocytes. Germline CDR1 EGSTGY, CDR2 YDSYTSSV. The CDR3 consists of 17 residues. V lost 0 bases, J lost 0 bases, and 11 bases stayed unmatched. Sorted Vdelta1+ thymocytes were 98% to 99.6% pure. Findings and limits, study-wide: Highly polyclonal TRG and TRD repertoires with Gaussian CDR3 length distributions appeared in thymus. Despite high sort purity, approximately 21% of thymic T cell receptor delta sequences were Vdelta2.

The sequenced sample consisted of Vdelta1+ gamma-delta thymocytes from the thymus. Subset indicated: FACS-sorted CD3+ TCRalphabeta- TCRVdelta1+ TCRVdelta2- thymocytes. The rearrangement uses TRGV4 and TRGJ1 or TRGJ2. This clonotype was sampled from a boy under three years old who had congenital heart surgery. This chain's CDR3 is CATWDGLSPRNYYKKLF. The CDR3 DNA follows: TGTGCCACCTGGGATGGGCTATCTCCCAGGAATTATTATAAGAAACTCTTT.